The 23 T cell receptor beta chains presented below share a single source sample, sequenced in a study of cytomegalovirus exposure and HLA in healthy donors (dated by TCRdb to 2015 to 2018). Receptors were amplified or captured by the immunoSEQ multiplex PCR assay. The multiplex PCR relied on a mix of 60 forward primers for TCR Vbeta segments and 13 reverse primers for TCR Jbeta segments. As stored in TCRdb, this immuneACCESS dataset retains in-frame rearrangements with V and J assigned. A fraction of the clones does not appear; measured against another copy, unresolved V genes explain less than half of the discrepancy, and the remainder lacks a known reason. The sample includes about 130,000 clones, with over 80% observed a single time. Around 20% of the sample is taken by the ten largest. Sequenced input: PBMCs. The receptors stem from a man aged 18 to 30 in good health and CMV-seropositive.

The J gene is TRBJ2-7, the V gene TRBV19; weak D call: TRBD1 (6 bases). V dropped 6 bases and J dropped 1 base, with 10 bases sitting between them. The CDR3 has 13 amino acids. Per germline, CDR1 LNHDA and CDR2 SQIVND (reference sequence). DNA for the CDR3: TGTGCCAGTAGCGTCCAGGGGTCCTACGAGCAGTACTTC. This codes for CASSVQGSYEQYF.

V is TRBV5-1 and J is TRBJ2-7; TRBD2 matches 7 bases. The V segment lost 0 bases and the J segment 5 bases; nucleotides outside the gene matches: 11. Germline CDR1 and CDR2: SGHRS and YFSETQ. CDR3 length equals 16 residues. The CDR3 DNA reads TGCGCCAGCAGCTTGGCCGGGAGGCCTCTAGTCGACGAGCAGTACTTC. This gives the protein CASSLAGRPLVDEQYF.

In its sample, this clone was seen a few times. The V and J genes are TRBV6-5 and TRBJ1-3, with unresolved D. This CDR3 spans 15 amino acids. With 0 bases removed from V and 0 bases from J, the gap between germline ends came to 6 bases. Germline V gene sequence: CDR1 MNHEY, CDR2 SVGAGI. Here the CDR3 reads CASSYSPGSGNTIYF. Written as DNA, the CDR3 is TGTGCCAGCAGTTACTCTCCAGGCTCTGGAAACACCATATATTTT.

The chain carries TRBV28 and TRBJ1-1; D is perhaps TRBD1 (6 bases). The V gene's germline CDR1 is MDHEN and CDR2 SYDVKM. The V end lost 1 base, the J end lost 7 bases, and 10 bases lay between the germline ends. This CDR3 spans 13 amino acids. The CDR3 DNA is TGTGCCAGCAGTTTATTCGGGGGGCTTGAAGCTTTCTTT. Its protein product is CASSLFGGLEAFF.

The chain couples TRBV5-5 to TRBJ1-2; 8 positions agree with TRBD1. The CDR3 length is 15 residues. Trimming removed 4 bases from V and 3 bases from J; junction bases left unmatched: 8. Looked up from germline, CDR1 is SGHKS and CDR2 is YYEKEE (reference sequence). As DNA, the CDR3 is TGTGCCAGCAGCATACGGGACAGGTTGGACTATGGCTACACCTTC. Its translation: CASSIRDRLDYGYTF.

V usage is TRBV14 and J usage is TRBJ1-1; D is unclear. The V end was cut by 2 bases, the J end by 5 bases, with 18 bases between. Per the germline V gene, CDR1 is SGHDN and CDR2 is FVKESK. The length of the CDR3 is 16 residues. CDR3 loop: CASSQLSLSPGTEAFF. As DNA, the CDR3 is TGTGCCAGCAGCCAACTCTCACTCTCCCCGGGGACTGAAGCTTTCTTT.

Only one count was recorded for this clone. The chain links TRBV2 to TRBJ2-7, with D unresolved. V shed 0 bases and J shed 7 bases, with 16 bases lying between them. CDR1 is SNHLY, CDR2 FYNNEI, per germline. There are 15 residues in the CDR3. The CDR3 sequence is CASSEAGRKFEEQYF. The CDR3 region has the DNA TGTGCCAGCAGTGAAGCGGGCCGGAAGTTTGAGGAGCAGTACTTC.

The V gene is TRBV10-3, the J gene TRBJ1-1, with a possible D match to TRBD1 (6 bases). CDR3 length: 16 residues. V was trimmed by 3 bases and J by 0 bases, leaving 14 bases between them. Germline-derived CDR1 and CDR2 are ENHRY and SYGVKD. The CDR3 spells CAISDDQGKMNTEAFF. The CDR3 DNA reads TGTGCCATCAGTGATGATCAGGGGAAGATGAACACTGAAGCTTTCTTT.

The V gene is TRBV10-3, the J gene TRBJ1-1, with a tentative D call TRBD1 (5 bases). The V end was cut by 3 bases, the J end by 0 bases, with 11 bases between. Germline lookup yields CDR1 ENHRY and CDR2 SYGVKD. This CDR3 region has 15 residues. CDR3 DNA sequence: TGTGCCATCAGTGACAGGGAACCCATGAACACTGAAGCTTTCTTT. Its protein product is CAISDREPMNTEAFF.

The rearrangement uses TRBV10-2 and TRBJ1-1; the D gene is possibly TRBD1 (5 bases). The CDR3 is 12 residues long. The germline V gene has CDR1 WSHSY and CDR2 SAAADI. V was clipped by 4 bases and J by 7 bases, with 10 bases between them. The CDR3 DNA reads TGCGCCAGCAGTGGACCCCAGGGTGAAGCTTTCTTT. Protein product: CASSGPQGEAFF.

CDR3 loop: CASSQTRGTEAFF. The CDR3 nucleotides are TGTGCCAGCAGCCAGACGCGGGGCACTGAAGCTTTCTTT. The chain employs TRBV13 and TRBJ1-1; D gene unclear. Germline CDR1 PRHDT, CDR2 FYEKMQ (reference sequence). CDR3 size: 13 residues. V was clipped by 5 bases and J by 4 bases, with 11 bases between them. Variable domain in full (rest from reference TRBV13 and TRBJ1-1): AAGVIQSPRHLIKEKRETATLKCYPIPRHDTVYWYQQGPGQDPQFLISFYEKMQSDKGSIPDRFSAQQFSDYHSELNMSSLELGDSALYFCASSQTRGTEAFFGQGTRLTVV.

This chain connects TRBV6-5 to TRBJ1-2; D is unclear. The CDR3 extends over 13 amino acids. V lost 0 bases and J lost 5, with 7 bases in between. From germline, CDR1 is MNHEY and CDR2 SVGAGI. This CDR3 is CASSYSTAYGYTF. DNA of the CDR3: TGTGCCAGCAGTTACTCCACCGCGTATGGCTACACCTTC.

This clone was counted only a few times. The chain links TRBV5-4 to TRBJ1-2; TRBD1 aligns across 11 bases. Trimming cost V 3 bases and J 6 bases; bases outside gene matches: 4. This CDR3 spans 14 amino acids. Germline V gene lookup returns CDR1 SGHNT and CDR2 YYREEE (reference sequence). DNA of the CDR3: TGTGCCAGCAGCTGGACAGGGGGCAGCGATGGCTACACCTTC. This codes for CASSWTGGSDGYTF.

The genes are TRBV7-3 and TRBJ2-7; D perhaps matches TRBD1 (6 bases). The CDR3 is 14 residues long. V lost 5 bases, J lost 6 bases, and 17 bases lay in between. Germline CDR1 SGHTA, CDR2 FQGTGA. In nucleotides, the CDR3 is TGTGCCAGCAGCCCGTCGTCCGGGACAACCGAGCAGTACTTC. Protein sequence: CASSPSSGTTEQYF.

V and J are TRBV7-8 and TRBJ2-2; D perhaps matches TRBD1 (5 bases). This CDR3 region has 15 residues. V was cut by 8 bases and J by 4 bases, with 17 bases left in between. Germline lookup yields CDR1 SGHVS and CDR2 FQNEAQ. CDR3 bases: TGTGCCAGCGGGGCCTCCTCCCCATCCACCGGGGAGCTGTTTTTT. Translation gives CASGASSPSTGELFF.

The rearrangement uses TRBV28 and TRBJ2-7, with 12 nucleotides matching TRBD2. J lost 5 bases, V lost 5 bases, and 4 bases had no gene match. CDR1 is MDHEN and CDR2 is SYDVKM in the germline V gene. The CDR3 has 14 residues. The CDR3 DNA sequence: TGTGCCAGCAGTCCTAGCGGGGGGGCCGACGAGCAGTACTTC. Its translation: CASSPSGGADEQYF.

This chain joins TRBV4-2 and TRBJ2-3, with D perhaps TRBD2 (5 bases). The germline gives CDR1 LGHNA, CDR2 YNFKEQ. This CDR3 has 15 amino acids. The V end lost 0 bases, the J end lost 5 bases, and 12 bases lay between the germline ends. The CDR3 is CASSQDQLAVDTQYF. In nucleotides, the CDR3 is TGTGCCAGCAGCCAAGATCAGCTAGCCGTAGATACGCAGTATTTT.

The chain is built from TRBV28 and TRBJ1-4; D unclear. V was pared by 6 bases and J by 0 bases, with 14 bases between. Germline CDR1 reads MDHEN; CDR2 reads SYDVKM. The CDR3 has 16 amino acids. The CDR3 sequence: CASSPAGHATNEKLFF. CDR3 nucleotide sequence: TGTGCCAGCAGCCCCGCGGGTCATGCAACTAATGAAAAACTGTTTTTT.

The J gene is TRBJ1-4, the V gene TRBV23-1, with 8 bases matching TRBD1. TRBV23-1 has ORF status, its function being uncertain. This CDR3 comprises 19 residues. The J segment lost 5 bases and the V segment lost 6 bases, leaving 20 bases of the junction unmatched. The CDR3 loop is CASSPYPTGGATSNEKLFF. The CDR3 DNA is TGCGCCAGCAGCCCTTACCCCACAGGGGGGGCAACTTCAAATGAAAAACTGTTTTTT.

In DNA, the CDR3 is TGTGCCAGCAGATTGGACAGGGGCGGCACTAATGAAAAACTGTTTTTT. Amino acids: CASRLDRGGTNEKLFF. The chain joins TRBV28 to TRBJ1-4, with 9 bases lining up with TRBD1. The ends lost 6 bases at V and 2 bases at J; junction bases unmatched: 7. The germline CDR1 and CDR2 sequences are MDHEN and SYDVKM. There are 16 residues in the CDR3.

The J gene is TRBJ1-1, the V gene TRBV13, with D perhaps TRBD1 (5 bases). CDR1 is PRHDT, CDR2 FYEKMQ, per germline (reference sequence). Trimming pared 4 bases from V and 0 bases from J, leaving 9 bases between. CDR3 size: 14 residues. DNA for the CDR3: TGTGCCAGCAGCTCCCCAGGGTTGAACACTGAAGCTTTCTTT. This codes for CASSSPGLNTEAFF.

The rearrangement joins TRBV7-2 to TRBJ1-1; tentatively, D is TRBD1 (5 bases). V was clipped by 5 bases and J by 4 bases, with 14 bases between them. Germline assignment: CDR1 SGHTA and CDR2 FQGNSA. The CDR3 consists of 14 residues. CDR3 loop: CASSLGGLATEAFF. The CDR3 DNA sequence: TGTGCCAGCAGCCTCGGGGGGTTGGCCACTGAAGCTTTCTTT.

The gene calls are TRBV5-1 and TRBJ1-2, with no clear D. V was pared by 0 bases and J by 5 bases, with 8 bases between. This CDR3 comprises 13 residues. Looked up from germline, CDR1 is SGHRS and CDR2 is YFSETQ. For the CDR3, the DNA is TGCGCCAGCAGCTTGGACAGCCCTTATGGCTACACCTTC. Translating gives CASSLDSPYGYTF. The whole variable domain, filled in from reference TRBV5-1 and TRBJ1-2, reads KAGVTQTPRYLIKTRGQQVTLSCSPISGHRSVSWYQQTPGQGLQFLFEYFSETQRNKGNFPGRFSGRQFSNSRSEMNVSTLELGDSALYLCASSLDSPYGYTFGSGTRLTVV.